Here is one T cell receptor beta chain with its context. A second PCR, run for roughly 7 to 11 cycles, used a sample-barcoded 5' primer plus a J-beta primer mix. Each single sample gave us at least 3 million CDR3-containing paired-end reads. TCRdb called the 5' RACE reads again in MiXCR, with one record for every CDR3 protein. Found here are approximately 800,000 distinct CDR3 sequences, approximately 25% of them singletons; the top ten hold 3% to 4%. The sample originates from a study of blood T cells in healthy people across ages. Germline lookup yields CDR1 MNHNY and CDR2 SVGAGI (reference sequence). This CDR3 region has 16 residues. These data also formed part of another study, on T cells of mothers and their children. This second report adds: In each mother, TCR beta CDR3 reads exceeded 10 million; in each child, they numbered approximately 3 million.

The clonotype originates from a boy aged 10-17 years in good health. The rearrangement joins TRBV6-6 to TRBJ2-7; unclear D gene. The J call may not be correct, given that the DNA end is closer to TRBJ2-1. Sequencing was carried out using blood. CDR3: CASSYSTATPYNEQFF. The CDR3 DNA follows: TGTGCCAGCAGTTACTCGACTGCGACACCATACAATGAGCAGTTCTTC.